A single sample gave rise to the 30 T cell receptor beta chains below, sequenced in a study of blood T cell repertoires in COVID-19. Produced via immunoSEQ multiplex PCR; TCRdb's table is partial and in-frame only. The data contain about 220,000 clones, 82% of them singletons. The source material was PBMCs or T cells enriched from blood (not recorded which). The receptor source for this set is a woman aged 55 to 70 who had recovered from COVID-19.

The chain employs TRBV20-1 and TRBJ2-1; TRBD2 might be the D (5 bases). The CDR3 runs 17 residues. V was trimmed by 3 bases and J by 5 bases, leaving 23 bases between them. CDR1 DFQATT and CDR2 SNEGSKA come from the germline V gene (reference sequence). DNA for the CDR3: TGCAGTGCTAGTCGACGGGTTGTGGGAGTAGGGAACAATGAGCAGTTCTTC. Translation: CSASRRVVGVGNNEQFF.

The V gene is TRBV2, the J gene TRBJ2-6; 7 nucleotides match TRBD1. CDR3 length: 14 residues. The J segment lost 7 bases and the V segment lost 3 bases, leaving 3 bases of the junction unmatched. Germline V gene lookup returns CDR1 SNHLY and CDR2 FYNNEI. The CDR3 sequence is CASSEQGVANVLTF. The CDR3 region has the DNA TGTGCCAGCAGTGAGCAGGGGGTTGCCAACGTCCTGACTTTC.

The V gene is TRBV2, the J gene TRBJ2-1; D remains ambiguous. This CDR3 contains 15 residues. V gave up 4 bases and J gave up 1 base, with 11 bases separating them. Germline-derived CDR1 and CDR2 are SNHLY and FYNNEI. The CDR3 reads CASSVLVSSYNEQFF. CDR3 in DNA: TGTGCCAGCAGTGTTCTGGTGAGTTCCTACAATGAGCAGTTCTTC.

The chain combines TRBV18 with TRBJ2-7, with D unresolved. CDR1 and CDR2 from the germline V gene are KGHSH and LQKENI. The CDR3 spans 12 residues. Deletions cut 7 bases from V and 2 bases from J, with 9 bases between. Here the CDR3 DNA reads TGTGCCAGCTTCGAGATCCCCTACGAGCAGTACTTC. Translating gives CASFEIPYEQYF.

The chain employs TRBV1 and TRBJ2-1; no check of the table's D call, TRBD2, against the DNA was made. TRBV1 is classified as a pseudogene. This CDR3 has 15 amino acids. CDR3 residues: CTSTRVLSTCNEQFF. DNA of the CDR3: TGCACCAGCACCCGGGTTCTTAGTACCTGCAATGAGCAGTTCTTC.

V is TRBV19 and J is TRBJ1-4; 9 bases match TRBD1. J gave up 10 bases and V 7 bases, and 7 bases lay outside the gene matches. The germline V gene has CDR1 LNHDA and CDR2 SQIVND (reference sequence). The CDR3 has 13 residues. The CDR3 region is CASTDRGGRKLFF. CDR3 DNA: TGTGCCAGTACGGACAGGGGTGGGCGAAAACTGTTTTTT.

This chain links TRBV7-2 with TRBJ2-3; 16 bases match TRBD2. The ends lost 2 bases at V and 6 bases at J; junction bases unmatched: 8. CDR1 SGHTA and CDR2 FQGNSA come from the germline V gene. CDR3 length equals 18 residues. CDR3 in amino acids: CASSLQPGLAGGHDTQYF. The CDR3 bases are TGTGCCAGCAGCTTACAGCCGGGACTAGCGGGGGGGCACGATACGCAGTATTTT.

The rearrangement joins TRBV5-4 to TRBJ2-5, with unresolved D. V lost 3 bases and J 3 bases, leaving 9 bases between the germline ends. This CDR3 contains 13 residues. Germline V gives CDR1 SGHNT, CDR2 YYREEE (reference sequence). The CDR3 region is CASSSYKEETQYF. In DNA form, the CDR3 reads TGTGCCAGCAGCTCATACAAAGAAGAGACCCAGTACTTC.

This chain joins TRBV18 and TRBJ1-5; 8 bases align to TRBD1. The CDR3 runs 14 residues. The V and J ends lost 6 bases and 3 bases, in that order; junction bases with no gene match: 4. Germline values: CDR1 KGHSH, CDR2 LQKENI. This chain's CDR3 is CASSSTGDNQPQHF. Written as DNA, the CDR3 is TGTGCCAGCTCCTCGACAGGGGACAATCAGCCCCAGCATTTT.

The J gene is TRBJ2-5, the V gene TRBV5-4; 9 bases match TRBD1. This CDR3 region has 14 residues. Trimming cost V 2 bases and J 5 bases; bases outside gene matches: 4. CDR1 is SGHNT and CDR2 is YYREEE in the germline V gene (reference sequence). CDR3 in DNA: TGTGCCAGCAGCTTACAGGGGGCAACGGAGACCCAGTACTTC. This translates into CASSLQGATETQYF.

The chain couples TRBV27 to TRBJ2-7; weak D call: TRBD2 (5 bases). V was clipped by 3 bases and J by 4 bases, with 13 bases between them. Germline V gene lookup returns CDR1 MNHEY and CDR2 SMNVEV (reference sequence). The length of the CDR3 is 14 residues. In nucleotides, the CDR3 is TGTGCCAGCAGTTTGGGAGCGGCGGTATACGAGCAGTACTTC. It yields the protein CASSLGAAVYEQYF.

The V and J genes are TRBV14 and TRBJ2-1; TRBD2 agrees at 9 bases. J lost 9 bases, V lost 0 bases, and 3 bases had no gene match. The germline CDR1 and CDR2 sequences are SGHDN and FVKESK. The CDR3 covers 14 residues. DNA of the CDR3: TGTGCCAGCAGCCAAGAGTTAGCGGGAGTTGAGCAGTTCTTC. Its translation: CASSQELAGVEQFF.

The genes are TRBV3-1 (or the pseudogene TRBV3-2) and TRBJ2-3; 9 bases align to TRBD2. The J segment lost 1 base and the V segment lost 6 bases, leaving 5 bases of the junction unmatched. This CDR3 region has 15 residues. CDR1 LGHDT and CDR2 YNNKEL come from the germline V gene (reference sequence). CDR3 in amino acids: CASRPRGGRTDTQYF. CDR3 bases: TGTGCCAGCAGGCCGCGGGGGGGTCGCACAGATACGCAGTATTTT.

The genes are TRBV5-1 and TRBJ2-2, with a possible D match to TRBD1 (6 bases). The V and J ends lost 2 bases and 15 bases respectively, with 17 bases between them. CDR1 is SGHRS and CDR2 is YFSETQ in the germline V gene. The CDR3 contains 13 residues. Here the CDR3 reads CASSFGRDNGLFF. As DNA, the CDR3 is TGCGCCAGCAGCTTCGGTCGGGACAATGGGTTGTTTTTT.

This chain links TRBV7-2 with TRBJ1-6; D gene ambiguous. There are 13 residues in the CDR3. Trimming took 5 bases from V and 7 from J, leaving 9 bases between them. Per germline, CDR1 SGHTA and CDR2 FQGNSA. The CDR3 nucleotides read TGTGCCAGCAGCACCCGAGAGAATTCACCCCTCCACTTT. It specifies CASSTRENSPLHF.

This clone has a handful of counts. The chain couples TRBV11-2 to TRBJ2-5; 8 bases fit TRBD1. Germline lookup yields CDR1 SGHAT and CDR2 FQNNGV. The trim removed 5 bases at V and 5 bases at J, leaving 16 bases unmatched. This CDR3 comprises 17 residues. CDR3 bases: TGTGCCAGCAGCCCTCGAACCGGGCCCACAGGGGGGGAGACCCAGTACTTC. Protein: CASSPRTGPTGGETQYF.

The gene calls are TRBV19 and TRBJ1-2; D is possibly TRBD1 (5 bases). V gave up 4 bases and J gave up 2 bases, with 8 bases separating them. CDR3 length: 13 residues. Looked up from germline, CDR1 is LNHDA and CDR2 is SQIVND (reference sequence). The CDR3 protein is CASSTGGNYGYTF. The CDR3 DNA is TGTGCCAGTAGTACGGGGGGAAACTATGGCTACACCTTC.

J is TRBJ2-5 and V is TRBV5-4; 12 positions match TRBD2. After removal of 3 bases from V and 4 bases from J, the junction contained 4 bases not matched to a gene. The germline gives CDR1 SGHNT, CDR2 YYREEE (reference sequence). CDR3 length: 15 residues. The CDR3 DNA reads TGTGCCAGCAGCTCACTAGCGGGGGGAGGAGAGACCCAGTACTTC. It codes for CASSSLAGGGETQYF.

This sequence joins TRBV5-1 and TRBJ1-2; no definite D call. Germline V gene sequence: CDR1 SGHRS, CDR2 YFSETQ. V lost 3 bases, J lost 7 bases, and 16 bases lay in between. CDR3 length: 14 residues. The CDR3 DNA reads TGCGCCAGCAGCTCTGGTGGCAGTGAGCGTGGCTACACCTTC. Translated, it gives CASSSGGSERGYTF.

J is TRBJ1-2 and V is TRBV19; 7 nucleotides agree with TRBD1. CDR3 size: 17 residues. The V gene end was trimmed by 5 bases and the J gene end by 6 bases; junction bases not matched to a gene: 18. Germline V gene data show CDR1 as LNHDA and CDR2 as SQIVND (reference sequence). The CDR3 sequence: CASSHRQGLQESNGYTF. CDR3 DNA sequence: TGTGCCAGTAGTCACAGACAGGGACTGCAGGAATCCAATGGCTACACCTTC.

This clone has more than one count but fewer than ten. V and J are TRBV9 and TRBJ1-2; D perhaps matches TRBD1 (6 bases). Germline assignment: CDR1 SGDLS and CDR2 YYNGEE. V dropped 4 bases and J dropped 3 bases, with 16 bases sitting between them. This CDR3 region has 15 residues. CDR3 loop: CASSPHGGADYGYTF. The CDR3 DNA is TGTGCCAGCAGCCCTCATGGGGGCGCGGACTATGGCTACACCTTC. Complete variable domain (other parts from reference TRBV9 and TRBJ1-2): DSGVTQTPKHLITATGQRVTLRCSPRSGDLSVYWYQQSLDQGLQFLIQYYNGEERAKGNILERFSAQQFPDLHSELNLSSLELGDSALYFCASSPHGGADYGYTFGSGTRLTVV.

V and J are TRBV30 and TRBJ1-2; a weak D match, TRBD1 (5 bases). V was clipped by 2 bases and J by 2 bases, with 12 bases between them. Germline V gives CDR1 GTSNPN, CDR2 SVGIG (reference sequence). CDR3 length: 14 amino acids. The CDR3, as DNA: TGTGCCTGGAGTATGTCGGCAGGGAACTATGGCTACACCTTC. Its protein product is CAWSMSAGNYGYTF.

The chain links TRBV6-2 or TRBV6-3 to TRBJ2-7; 8 nucleotides align to TRBD1. Germline V CDR1 and CDR2: MNHEY, SVGEGT. CDR3 length: 14 residues. Trimming removed 4 bases from V and 2 bases from J; junction bases left unmatched: 4. CDR3 loop: CASSSRTGTYEQYF. The CDR3 bases are TGTGCCAGCAGTTCGCGGACAGGGACCTACGAGCAGTACTTC.

This rearrangement joins TRBV10-3 to TRBJ1-5; TRBD1 matches at 8 bases. J gave up 4 bases and V 11 bases, and 7 bases lay outside the gene matches. The CDR3 consists of 13 residues. CDR1 is ENHRY, CDR2 SYGVKD, per germline. CDR3 nucleotide sequence: TGTGCCGCCGGACAGGGCGGTAATCAGCCCCAGCATTTT. Its translation is CAAGQGGNQPQHF.

The rearrangement joins TRBV18 to TRBJ2-7; 7 bases map to TRBD1. CDR1 KGHSH and CDR2 LQKENI come from the germline V gene. The CDR3 sequence is 14 residues long. Germline trimming cut 3 bases from V and 0 bases from J; bases unmatched to any gene: 2. This CDR3 is CASSPGQFSYEQYF. CDR3 sequence (DNA): TGTGCCAGCTCACCGGGACAGTTCTCCTACGAGCAGTACTTC.

The rearrangement uses TRBV18 and TRBJ1-5; 9 bases align to TRBD1. Germline V CDR1 and CDR2: KGHSH, LQKENI. V shed 3 bases and J 5 bases; nucleotides not matched to a gene: 8. The CDR3 covers 16 residues. The CDR3 sequence is CASSPSGTGSHQPQHF. CDR3 DNA: TGTGCCAGCTCACCGTCCGGGACAGGGAGTCATCAGCCCCAGCATTTT. The variable domain in full, with the rest retrieved from reference TRBV18 and TRBJ1-5, is NAGVMQNPRHLVRRRGQEARLRCSPMKGHSHVYWYRQLPEEGLKFMVYLQKENIIDESGMPKERFSAEFPKEGPSILRIQQVVRGDSAAYFCASSPSGTGSHQPQHFGDGTRLSIL.

This chain links TRBV7-2 with TRBJ1-2; D is possibly TRBD1 (5 bases). This CDR3 comprises 15 residues. Germline CDR1 reads SGHTA; CDR2 reads FQGNSA. V lost 1 base, J lost 5 bases, and 14 bases lay in between. The CDR3 sequence is CASSLGAGPIYGYTF. CDR3 sequence (DNA): TGTGCCAGCAGCTTAGGGGCAGGGCCTATATATGGCTACACCTTC.

The rearrangement links TRBV29-1 to TRBJ1-1, with D hard to call. The V end was cut by 3 bases, the J end by 3 bases, with 14 bases between. CDR1 and CDR2 (germline): SQVTM, ANQGSEA. This CDR3 has 14 residues. Here the CDR3 reads CSVDSRGGDTEAFF. For the CDR3, the DNA is TGCAGCGTTGACTCTCGGGGTGGGGACACTGAAGCTTTCTTT.

CDR3 in amino acids: CGSSYGGYEQYF. DNA of the CDR3: TGTGGAAGCAGTTACGGGGGGTACGAGCAGTACTTC. The rearrangement uses TRBV6-6 and TRBJ2-7; 7 bases line up with TRBD2. The germline gives CDR1 MNHNY, CDR2 SVGAGI (reference sequence). The CDR3 covers 12 residues.

Here the CDR3 reads CSGEPGQGNTEAFF. The DNA for the CDR3 is TGCAGCGGAGAACCGGGACAGGGGAACACTGAAGCTTTCTTT. This rearrangement joins TRBV29-1 to TRBJ1-1; 9 nucleotides align to TRBD1. Germline trimming cut 7 bases from V and 1 base from J; bases unmatched to any gene: 7. Germline CDR1 SQVTM, CDR2 ANQGSEA. This CDR3 is built from 14 residues.